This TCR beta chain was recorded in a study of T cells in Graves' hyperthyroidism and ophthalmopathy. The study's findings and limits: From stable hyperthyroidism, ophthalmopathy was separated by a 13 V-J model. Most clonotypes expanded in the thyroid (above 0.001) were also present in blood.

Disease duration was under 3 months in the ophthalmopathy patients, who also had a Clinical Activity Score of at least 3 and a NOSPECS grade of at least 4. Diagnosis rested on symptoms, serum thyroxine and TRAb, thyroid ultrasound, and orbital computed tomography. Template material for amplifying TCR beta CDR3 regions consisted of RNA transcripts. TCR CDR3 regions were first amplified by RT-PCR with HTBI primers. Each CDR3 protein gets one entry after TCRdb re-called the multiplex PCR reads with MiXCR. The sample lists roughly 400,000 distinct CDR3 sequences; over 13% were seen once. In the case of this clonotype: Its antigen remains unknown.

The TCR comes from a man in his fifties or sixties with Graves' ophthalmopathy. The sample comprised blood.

The CDR3 reads CATSDKTGSSYNEQFF. The CDR3 DNA reads TGTGCCACCAGTGATAAGACAGGGAGCTCCTACAATGAGCAGTTCTTC. This sequence joins TRBV24-1 and TRBJ2-1; 7 nucleotides agree with TRBD1. From germline, CDR1 is KGHDR and CDR2 SFDVKD. The ends lost 3 bases at V and 0 bases at J; junction bases unmatched: 4. The CDR3 length is 16 residues.